Reported below is one T cell receptor (beta chain). Its specificity is unknown. This sample was taken from a study of cytotoxic CD8 clonotypes in ibrutinib-treated CLL. Study details: Samples yielded averages of approximately 260,000 productive templates and some 94,000 productive rearrangements. Study observations and caveats: Clonality was elevated at ibrutinib response and had returned toward baseline at progression.

Libraries were prepared by immunoSEQ multiplex PCR; TCRdb keeps only in-frame clonotypes and omits some of them. Among around 70,000 clones listed, 75% to 85% were seen once. The TCR beta libraries used approximately 2 micrograms of genomic DNA that came from cryopreserved PBMCs. V was cut by 1 base and J by 8 bases, with 9 bases left in between. Germline V gene lookup returns CDR1 SGHNT and CDR2 YYREEE (reference sequence). This CDR3 has 12 amino acids. This receptor was obtained from a human donor with chronic lymphocytic leukemia. The chain recombines TRBV5-4 with TRBJ1-1, with D uncertain. Specimen: PBMCs, collected at disease progression, from a patient treated with ibrutinib. CDR3 in DNA: TGTGCCAGCAGCTTGCAGCTCGGGGAAGCTTTCTTT. This codes for CASSLQLGEAFF.